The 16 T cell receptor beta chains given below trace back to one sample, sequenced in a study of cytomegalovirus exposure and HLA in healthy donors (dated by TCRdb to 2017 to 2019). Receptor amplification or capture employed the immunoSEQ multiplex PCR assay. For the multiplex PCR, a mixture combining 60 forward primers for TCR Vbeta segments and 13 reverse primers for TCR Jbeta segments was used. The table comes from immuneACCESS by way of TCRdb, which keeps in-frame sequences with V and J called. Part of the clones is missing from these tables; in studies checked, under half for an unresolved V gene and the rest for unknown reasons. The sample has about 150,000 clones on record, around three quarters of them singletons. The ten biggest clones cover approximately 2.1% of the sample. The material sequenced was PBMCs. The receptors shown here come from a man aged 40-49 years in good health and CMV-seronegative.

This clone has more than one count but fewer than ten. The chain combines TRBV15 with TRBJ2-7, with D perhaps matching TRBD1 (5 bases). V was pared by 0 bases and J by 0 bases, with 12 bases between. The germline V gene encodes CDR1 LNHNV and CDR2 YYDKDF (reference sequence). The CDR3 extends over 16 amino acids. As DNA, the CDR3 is TGTGCCACCAGCAGAGAGATTTCACAGGCCTCCTACGAGCAGTACTTC. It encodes CATSREISQASYEQYF.

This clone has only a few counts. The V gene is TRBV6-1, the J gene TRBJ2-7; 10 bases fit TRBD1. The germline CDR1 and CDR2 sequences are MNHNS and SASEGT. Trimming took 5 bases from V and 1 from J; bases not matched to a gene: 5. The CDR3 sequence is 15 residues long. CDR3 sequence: CASSPTGGLSYEQYF. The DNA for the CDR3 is TGTGCCAGCAGTCCGACAGGGGGCTTATCCTACGAGCAGTACTTC.

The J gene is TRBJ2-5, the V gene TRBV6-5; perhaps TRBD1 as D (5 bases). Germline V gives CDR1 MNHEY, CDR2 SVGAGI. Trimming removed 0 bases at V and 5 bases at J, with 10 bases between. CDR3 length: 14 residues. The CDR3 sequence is CASSYSSGYETQYF. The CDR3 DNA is TGTGCCAGCAGTTACTCCTCAGGGTACGAGACCCAGTACTTC.

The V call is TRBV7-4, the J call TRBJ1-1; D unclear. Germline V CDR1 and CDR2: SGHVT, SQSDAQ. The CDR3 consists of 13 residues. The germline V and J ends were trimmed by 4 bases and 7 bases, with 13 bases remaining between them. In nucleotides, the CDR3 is TGTGCCAGCAGCTCCCTAAACACAGTTGAAGCTTTCTTT. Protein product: CASSSLNTVEAFF.

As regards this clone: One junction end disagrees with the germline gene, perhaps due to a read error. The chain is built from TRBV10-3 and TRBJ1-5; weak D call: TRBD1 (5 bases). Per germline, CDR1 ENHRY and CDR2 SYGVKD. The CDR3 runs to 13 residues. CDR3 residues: CASTGGVNQPQNF. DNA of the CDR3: TGTGCCTCAACCGGGGGGGTTAATCAGCCCCAGAATTTT.

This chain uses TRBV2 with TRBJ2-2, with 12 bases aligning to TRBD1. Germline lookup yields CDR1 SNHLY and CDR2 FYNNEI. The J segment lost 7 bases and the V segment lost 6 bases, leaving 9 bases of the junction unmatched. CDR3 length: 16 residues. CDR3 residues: CASRAGTGGGFGELFF. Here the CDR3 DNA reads TGTGCCAGCAGAGCCGGGACAGGGGGCGGGTTCGGGGAGCTGTTTTTT.

The DNA of the CDR3 is TGTGCTAGTGGTTTGATACTCCGGGACAGGGGGTCGGTGACCCAGTACTTC. Its translation: CASGLILRDRGSVTQYF. The chain has TRBV12-5 and TRBJ2-5, with 11 bases lining up with TRBD1. CDR3 size: 17 residues. Per the germline V gene, CDR1 is LGHNT and CDR2 is FRNRAP. Losses at the gene ends were 2 bases for V and 7 bases for J; bases not matched to a gene: 12.

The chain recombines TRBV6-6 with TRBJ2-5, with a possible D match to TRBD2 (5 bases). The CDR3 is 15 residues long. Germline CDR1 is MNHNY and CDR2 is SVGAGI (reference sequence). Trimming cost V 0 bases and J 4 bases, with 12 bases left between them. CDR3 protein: CASSYSKRGGETQYF. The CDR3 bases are TGTGCCAGCAGTTACTCGAAACGGGGTGGAGAGACCCAGTACTTC.

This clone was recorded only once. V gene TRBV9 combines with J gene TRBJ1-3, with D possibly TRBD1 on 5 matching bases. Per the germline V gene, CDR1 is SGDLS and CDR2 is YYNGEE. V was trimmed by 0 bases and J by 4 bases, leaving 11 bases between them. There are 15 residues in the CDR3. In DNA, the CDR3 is TGTGCCAGCAGCGTAGGGCAGGGTGCAGGAAACACCATATATTTT. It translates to CASSVGQGAGNTIYF.

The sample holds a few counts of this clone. The CDR3 DNA follows: TGTGCCAGCAGCTTAGAACACGCCTATGGCTACACCTTC. It translates to CASSLEHAYGYTF. V usage is TRBV7-9 and J usage is TRBJ1-2, with D unresolved. Trimming stripped 1 base from V and 4 bases from J, with 7 bases between. The CDR3 extends over 13 amino acids. The germline V gene has CDR1 SEHNR and CDR2 FQNEAQ (reference sequence).

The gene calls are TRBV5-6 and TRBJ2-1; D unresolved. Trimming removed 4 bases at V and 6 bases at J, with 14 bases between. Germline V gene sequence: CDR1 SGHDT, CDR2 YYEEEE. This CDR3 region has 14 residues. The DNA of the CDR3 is TGTGCCAGCAGCGGGCCCCGCTTCACCAATGAGCAGTTCTTC. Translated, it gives CASSGPRFTNEQFF.

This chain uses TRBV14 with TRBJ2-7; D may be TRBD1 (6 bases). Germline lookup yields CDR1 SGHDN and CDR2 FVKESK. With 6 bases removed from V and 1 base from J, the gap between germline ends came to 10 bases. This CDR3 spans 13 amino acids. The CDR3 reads CASRDGQSYEQYF. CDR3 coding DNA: TGTGCCAGCAGGGACGGACAGTCCTACGAGCAGTACTTC. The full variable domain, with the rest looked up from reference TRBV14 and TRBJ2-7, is EAGVTQFPSHSVIEKGQTVTLRCDPISGHDNLYWYRRVMGKEIKFLLHFVKESKQDESGMPNNRFLAERTGGTYSTLKVQPAELEDSGVYFCASRDGQSYEQYFGPGTRLTVT.

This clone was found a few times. The CDR3 coding sequence is TGTGCCTGGACACAGGGCATGAACACTGAAGCTTTCTTT. Amino acid sequence: CAWTQGMNTEAFF. The V call is TRBV30, the J call TRBJ1-1; D possibly corresponds to TRBD1 (6 bases). The CDR3 consists of 13 residues. The germline V gene has CDR1 GTSNPN and CDR2 SVGIG (reference sequence). V lost 4 bases, J lost 0 bases, and 9 bases lay in between.

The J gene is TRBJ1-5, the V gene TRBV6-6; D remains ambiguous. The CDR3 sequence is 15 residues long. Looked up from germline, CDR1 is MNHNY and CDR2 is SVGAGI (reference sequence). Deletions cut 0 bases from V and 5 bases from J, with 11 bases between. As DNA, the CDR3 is TGTGCCAGCAGTTACTCGCATAATCGCGATCAGCCCCAGCATTTT. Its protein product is CASSYSHNRDQPQHF.

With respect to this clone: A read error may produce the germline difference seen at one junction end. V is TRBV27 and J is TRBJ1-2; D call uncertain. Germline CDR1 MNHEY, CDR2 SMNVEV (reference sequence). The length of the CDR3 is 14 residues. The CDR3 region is CASRPGRALDGYPF. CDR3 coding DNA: TGTGCCAGCAGGCCGGGGAGGGCCCTGGATGGCTACCCCTTC.

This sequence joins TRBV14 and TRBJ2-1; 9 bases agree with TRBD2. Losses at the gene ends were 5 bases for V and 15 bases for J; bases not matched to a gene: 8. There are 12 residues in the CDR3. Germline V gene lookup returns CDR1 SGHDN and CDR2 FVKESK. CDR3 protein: CASSVLAGPWFF. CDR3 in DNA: TGTGCCAGCAGCGTGCTAGCGGGACCTTGGTTCTTC.